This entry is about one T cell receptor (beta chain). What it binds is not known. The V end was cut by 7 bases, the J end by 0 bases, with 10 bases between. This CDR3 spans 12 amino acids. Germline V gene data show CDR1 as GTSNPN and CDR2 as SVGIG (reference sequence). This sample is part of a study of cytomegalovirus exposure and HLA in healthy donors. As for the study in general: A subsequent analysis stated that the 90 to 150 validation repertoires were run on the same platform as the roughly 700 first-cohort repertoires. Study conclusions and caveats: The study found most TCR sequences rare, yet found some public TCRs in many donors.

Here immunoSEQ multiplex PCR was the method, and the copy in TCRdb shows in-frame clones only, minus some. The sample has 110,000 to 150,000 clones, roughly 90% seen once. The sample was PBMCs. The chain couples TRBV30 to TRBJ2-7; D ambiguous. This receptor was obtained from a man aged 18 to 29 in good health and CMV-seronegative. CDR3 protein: CALTRVSYEQYF. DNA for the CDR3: TGTGCCTTAACTCGGGTCTCCTACGAGCAGTACTTC.